This TCR beta chain came from a study of cytomegalovirus exposure and HLA in healthy donors. Whole-study findings and limits: The records held CMV serostatus as the only immune exposure information.

The CDR3 length is 15 residues. V lost 2 bases and J lost 8; bases outside the gene matches: 11. Looked up from germline, CDR1 is MNHEY and CDR2 is SMNVEV (reference sequence). Remarks on this clone: Its antigen is still unknown.

The PCR was carried out with 60 Vbeta primers and 13 Jbeta primers. The data were produced by immunoSEQ multiplex PCR, yet TCRdb's version contains in-frame clones alone and is incomplete. The table records approximately 190,000 clones, 60% to 80% of them present only once. This clonotype originated in a woman aged 25 to 39 in good health and CMV-seropositive. Sequenced: PBMCs. V and J are TRBV27 and TRBJ2-7; 8 bases map to TRBD2. The DNA of the CDR3 is TGTGCCAGCAGTTTAAGGCTTAGCGGGGCGCGCAAGCAGTACTTC. Translation gives CASSLRLSGARKQYF.